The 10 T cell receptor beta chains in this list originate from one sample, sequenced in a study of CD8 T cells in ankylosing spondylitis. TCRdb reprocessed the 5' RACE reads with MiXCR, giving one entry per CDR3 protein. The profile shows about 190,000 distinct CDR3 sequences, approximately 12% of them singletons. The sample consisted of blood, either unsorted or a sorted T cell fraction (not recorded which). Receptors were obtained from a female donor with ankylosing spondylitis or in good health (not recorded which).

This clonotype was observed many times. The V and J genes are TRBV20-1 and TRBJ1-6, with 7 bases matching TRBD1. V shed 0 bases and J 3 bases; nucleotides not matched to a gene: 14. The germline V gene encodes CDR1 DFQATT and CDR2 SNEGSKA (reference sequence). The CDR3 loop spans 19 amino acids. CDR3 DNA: TGCAGTGCTAGAGATGAGGGAAAGGGACAGTCGGGCTATAATTCACCCCTCCACTTT. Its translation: CSARDEGKGQSGYNSPLHF.

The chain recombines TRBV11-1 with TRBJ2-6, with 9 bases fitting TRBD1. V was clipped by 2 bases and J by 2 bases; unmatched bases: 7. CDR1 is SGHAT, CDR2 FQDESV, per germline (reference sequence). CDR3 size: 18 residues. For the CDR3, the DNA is TGTGCCAGCAGCTTACCCGGGACAGGGTATACTGGGGCCAACGTCCTGACTTTC. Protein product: CASSLPGTGYTGANVLTF.

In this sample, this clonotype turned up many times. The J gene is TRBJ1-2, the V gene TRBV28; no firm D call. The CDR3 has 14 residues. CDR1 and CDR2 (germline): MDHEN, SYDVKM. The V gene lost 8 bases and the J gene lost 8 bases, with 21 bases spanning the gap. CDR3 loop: CASHYRMVRGGYTF. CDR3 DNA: TGTGCCAGCCACTACCGGATGGTCCGCGGAGGCTACACCTTC.

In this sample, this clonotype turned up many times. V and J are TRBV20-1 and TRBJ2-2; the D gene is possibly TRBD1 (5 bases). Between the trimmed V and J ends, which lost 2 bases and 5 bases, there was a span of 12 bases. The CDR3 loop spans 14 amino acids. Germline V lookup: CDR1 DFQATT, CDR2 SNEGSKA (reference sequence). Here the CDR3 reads CSARHRIGTGELFF. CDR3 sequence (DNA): TGCAGTGCTAGACACAGGATAGGGACCGGGGAGCTGTTTTTT.

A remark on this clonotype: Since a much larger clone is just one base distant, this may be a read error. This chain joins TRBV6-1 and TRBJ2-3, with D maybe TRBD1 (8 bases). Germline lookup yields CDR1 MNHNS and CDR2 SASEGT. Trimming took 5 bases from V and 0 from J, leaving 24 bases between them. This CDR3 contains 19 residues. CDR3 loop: CASSLPQGAGAPSTDTQYF. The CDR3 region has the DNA TGTGCCAGCAGTCTCCCCCAGGGGGCGGGAGCCCCTAGCACAGATACGCAGTATTTT.

CDR3 in amino acids: CASSEWVGKSTDTQYF. CDR3 coding DNA: TGTGCCAGCAGTGAATGGGTCGGGAAAAGCACAGATACGCAGTATTTT. The chain links TRBV6-1 to TRBJ2-3; the D gene is possibly TRBD2 (5 bases). CDR1 is MNHNS and CDR2 is SASEGT in the germline V gene. This CDR3 has 16 residues. Trimming took off 2 bases at V and 0 bases at J, with 12 bases between the two ends.

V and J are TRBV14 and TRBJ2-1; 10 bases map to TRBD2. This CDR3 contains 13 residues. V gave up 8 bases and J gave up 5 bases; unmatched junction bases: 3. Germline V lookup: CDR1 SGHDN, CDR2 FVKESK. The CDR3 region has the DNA TGTGCCAGCGCCGGACTAGCGGACAATGAGCAGTTCTTC. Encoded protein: CASAGLADNEQFF.

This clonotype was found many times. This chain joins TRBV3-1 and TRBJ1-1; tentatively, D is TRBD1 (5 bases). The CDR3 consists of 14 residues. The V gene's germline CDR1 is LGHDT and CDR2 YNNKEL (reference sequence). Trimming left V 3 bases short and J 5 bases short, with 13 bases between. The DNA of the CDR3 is TGTGCCAGCAGCCAGTGGTGGGGGGTTACTGAAGCTTTCTTT. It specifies CASSQWWGVTEAFF.

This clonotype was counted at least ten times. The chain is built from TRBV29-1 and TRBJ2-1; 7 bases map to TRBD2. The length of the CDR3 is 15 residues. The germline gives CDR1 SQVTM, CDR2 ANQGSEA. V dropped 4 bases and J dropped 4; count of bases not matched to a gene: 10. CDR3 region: CSVGAGGSNYNEQFF. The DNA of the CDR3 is TGCAGCGTTGGGGCTGGCGGGAGCAATTACAATGAGCAGTTCTTC.

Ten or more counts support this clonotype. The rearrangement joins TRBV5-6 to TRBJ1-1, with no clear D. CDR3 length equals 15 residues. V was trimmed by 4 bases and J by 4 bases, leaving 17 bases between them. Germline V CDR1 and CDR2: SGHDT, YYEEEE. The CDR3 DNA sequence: TGTGCCAGCAGCGGTGGTAACGGAGGGTTCACTGAAGCTTTCTTT. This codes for CASSGGNGGFTEAFF. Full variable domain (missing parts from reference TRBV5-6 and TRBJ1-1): DAGVTQSPTHLIKTRGQQVTLRCSPKSGHDTVSWYQQALGQGPQFIFQYYEEEERQRGNFPDRFSGHQFPNYSSELNVNALLLGDSALYLCASSGGNGGFTEAFFGQGTRLTVV.